The TCR beta chain under discussion was sequenced for a study of cytomegalovirus exposure and HLA in healthy donors. Findings of the study overall: A list of 164 TCR beta chains associated with cytomegalovirus was given. In vitro checks showed that a few CMV-associated chains really do target CMV antigens. A classifier reportedly called cytomegalovirus status with high sensitivity and specificity.

A word on this clone: Its antigen is not known.

Clones were read by immunoSEQ multiplex PCR, and TCRdb kept only the in-frame ones, dropping some. In the table there are 120,000 or so clones, more than 75% of which are singletons. V was clipped by 7 bases and J by 3 bases, with 6 bases between them. CDR3 length: 10 amino acids. CDR1 SQVTM and CDR2 ANQGSEA come from the germline V gene. The gene calls are TRBV29-1 and TRBJ1-1, with D unresolved. Material for sequencing was PBMCs. This sequence was found in a man in his late teens or twenties in good health and CMV-seronegative. The CDR3 is CSASDTEAFF. For the CDR3, the DNA is TGCAGCGCTAGCGACACTGAAGCTTTCTTT.